The rows below give T cell receptor beta chains drawn from one sample of a study of blood T cell repertoires in COVID-19. Some clones are missing from TCRdb's copy, which holds only in-frame ones; the method was immunoSEQ multiplex PCR. The repertoire has about 280,000 clones, 88% of them found once; the top ten carry more than 7.5%. The sequenced sample was peripheral blood. The source of these receptors is a man younger than 35 with active or convalescent COVID-19. Both conserved end residues are part of each CDR3. A D gene is named only where the DNA matches it firmly. Rows may omit the clone size; those that give it use once, few, many or a size class.

clone_size: NA; j_call: TRBJ2-1; v_call: TRBV6-5; d_call: TRBD1; cdr3_nt: TGTGCCAGCAGGTCCCCAGGGGACAGCAACAATGAGCAGTTCTTC; cdr3_aa: CASRSPGDSNNEQFF
clone_size: NA; j_call: TRBJ2-1; v_call: TRBV18; d_call: NA; cdr3_nt: TGTGCCAGCTCAACTTACGACCGGCAGGGGCAGTTCTTC; cdr3_aa: CASSTYDRQGQFF
clone_size: NA; j_call: TRBJ2-7; v_call: TRBV29-1; d_call: NA; cdr3_nt: TGCAGCGTTTCGACAGGCTCCTACGAGCAGTACTTC; cdr3_aa: CSVSTGSYEQYF
clone_size: NA; j_call: TRBJ2-3; v_call: TRBV9; d_call: TRBD2; cdr3_nt: TGTGCCAGCAGCGGAAGGCTAGCGGGCGCAGATACGCAGTATTTT; cdr3_aa: CASSGRLAGADTQYF
clone_size: NA; j_call: TRBJ1-5; v_call: TRBV19; d_call: NA; cdr3_nt: TGTGCCAGTAGCCCCTGTTGGAGGTCGGGGGGCAATCAGCCCCAGCATTTT; cdr3_aa: CASSPCWRSGGNQPQHF
clone_size: NA; j_call: TRBJ1-1; v_call: TRBV6-7; d_call: NA; cdr3_nt: TGTGCCAGCAGTTACTCGTTTGGGGCCCCTGATGAAGCTTTCTTT; cdr3_aa: CASSYSFGAPDEAFF
clone_size: NA; j_call: TRBJ1-1; v_call: TRBV9; d_call: NA; cdr3_nt: TGTGCCAGCAGCGTAGCGGGAGGCCGAGCTTTCTTT; cdr3_aa: CASSVAGGRAFF
clone_size: once; j_call: TRBJ2-2; v_call: TRBV19; d_call: TRBD2; cdr3_nt: TGTGCCAGTAGTCCCTACTTTTCTTGGGACAGCGTAATAGCGGGGGGGCGATCCGGGGAGCTGTTTTTT; cdr3_aa: CASSPYFSWDSVIAGGRSGELFF
clone_size: NA; j_call: TRBJ1-1; v_call: TRBV9; d_call: NA; cdr3_nt: TGTGCCAGCAGCGTATGCAGCAGAGAGGAGGGCACTGAAGCTTTCTTT; cdr3_aa: CASSVCSREEGTEAFF
clone_size: NA; j_call: TRBJ1-2; v_call: TRBV27; d_call: TRBD1; cdr3_nt: TGTGCCAGCAGTCGGACAGGGGCGTTTTATGGCTACACCTTC; cdr3_aa: CASSRTGAFYGYTF
clone_size: NA; j_call: TRBJ1-2; v_call: TRBV2; d_call: NA; cdr3_nt: TGTGCCAGCAGTGACGTGAGTAGTGCTGGCTACACCTTC; cdr3_aa: CASSDVSSAGYTF
clone_size: NA; j_call: TRBJ1-5; v_call: TRBV7-9; d_call: TRBD1; cdr3_nt: TGTGCCAGCAGCCGACAGGGCGGTCAGCCCCAGCATTTT; cdr3_aa: CASSRQGGQPQHF
clone_size: once; j_call: TRBJ1-4; v_call: TRBV6-6; d_call: TRBD1; cdr3_nt: TGTGCCAGCAGTCGGACAGGGGTAGTAGGACTGTTTTTT; cdr3_aa: CASSRTGVVGLFF
clone_size: NA; j_call: TRBJ1-2; v_call: TRBV29-1; d_call: NA; cdr3_nt: TGCAGCGTTGAAGGGGGACTGGCGAGGGGCTACACCTTC; cdr3_aa: CSVEGGLARGYTF
clone_size: once; j_call: TRBJ1-1; v_call: TRBV6-5; d_call: NA; cdr3_nt: TGTGCCAGCGCCCAATGGGGGGGTGAAGCTTTCTTT; cdr3_aa: CASAQWGGEAFF
clone_size: NA; j_call: TRBJ1-1; v_call: TRBV18; d_call: NA; cdr3_nt: TGTGCCAGCTCACCATCGCGGGGGGCCCTGAACACTGAAGCTTTCTTT; cdr3_aa: CASSPSRGALNTEAFF
clone_size: NA; j_call: TRBJ2-4; v_call: TRBV19; d_call: NA; cdr3_nt: TGTGCCAGTAGTACTCTTTTCAGGCGGTCCTCGGAGGACATTCAGTACTTC; cdr3_aa: CASSTLFRRSSEDIQYF
clone_size: NA; j_call: TRBJ2-3; v_call: TRBV6-1; d_call: NA; cdr3_nt: TGTGCCAGCAGTGAAGGGCAGGGATCAGATACGCAGTATTTT; cdr3_aa: CASSEGQGSDTQYF
clone_size: NA; j_call: TRBJ1-5; v_call: TRBV4-1; d_call: NA; cdr3_nt: TGCGCCAGCAGCCAAGATGCAGGGTCCCTTGGCAATCAGCCCCAGCATTTT; cdr3_aa: CASSQDAGSLGNQPQHF
clone_size: NA; j_call: TRBJ1-1; v_call: TRBV9; d_call: NA; cdr3_nt: TGTGCCAGCAGCGACGTGCAGACTGAAGCTTTCTTT; cdr3_aa: CASSDVQTEAFF
clone_size: NA; j_call: TRBJ1-3; v_call: TRBV7-8; d_call: TRBD1; cdr3_nt: TGTGCCAGCAGCAAACTCCGGACAGGGAGGCCTCCTCTCTCTGGAAACACCATATATTTT; cdr3_aa: CASSKLRTGRPPLSGNTIYF
clone_size: NA; j_call: TRBJ2-1; v_call: TRBV5-4; d_call: TRBD1; cdr3_nt: TGTGCCAGCCAGACCGGGACAGCAAGGGATGAGCAGTTCTTC; cdr3_aa: CASQTGTARDEQFF
clone_size: NA; j_call: TRBJ2-7; v_call: TRBV18; d_call: NA; cdr3_nt: TGTGCCAGCTCACCTACTACCTACGAGCAGTACTTC; cdr3_aa: CASSPTTYEQYF
clone_size: NA; j_call: TRBJ2-7; v_call: TRBV25-1; d_call: NA; cdr3_nt: TGTGCCAGCAGCGAACATATCAGCGAGCAGTACTTC; cdr3_aa: CASSEHISEQYF
clone_size: few; j_call: TRBJ1-2; v_call: TRBV7-3; d_call: TRBD1; cdr3_nt: TGTGCCAGCAGCTTAAGCCCGGGACAGCCCGATGGCTACACCTTC; cdr3_aa: CASSLSPGQPDGYTF
clone_size: NA; j_call: TRBJ2-7; v_call: TRBV9; d_call: TRBD2; cdr3_nt: TGTGCCAGCAGCAAATCCGGGACTACCTACGAGCAGTACTTC; cdr3_aa: CASSKSGTTYEQYF
clone_size: once; j_call: TRBJ1-2; v_call: TRBV5-1; d_call: NA; cdr3_nt: TGCGCCAGCAGCCGGCCAGGGGATCGAGGCTACACCTTC; cdr3_aa: CASSRPGDRGYTF
clone_size: NA; j_call: TRBJ2-6; v_call: TRBV7-6; d_call: NA; cdr3_nt: TGTGCCAGCAGCCACCCCGGGGGAAGCACTGGGGCCAACGTCCTGACTTTC; cdr3_aa: CASSHPGGSTGANVLTF
clone_size: NA; j_call: TRBJ1-4; v_call: TRBV6-5; d_call: NA; cdr3_nt: TGTGCCAGCAGTCCAATTCGCCGGGCTAATGAAAAACTGTTTTTT; cdr3_aa: CASSPIRRANEKLFF